This T cell receptor beta chain was retrieved from a study of T-cell reconstitution after alpha-beta-depleted transplantation in children. Findings and limits, study-wide: The authors attributed T-cell counts and diversity one year after transplant mostly to newly produced T cells. Reported findings indicate that, about two months after transplant, alpha-beta T cells came from several hundred expanded clones, which were derived from non-depleted graft cells.

CDR3 length equals 16 residues. Trimming stripped 5 bases from V and 2 bases from J, with 17 bases between. Germline values: CDR1 SGHVS, CDR2 FNYEAQ. Construction of the TCRbeta library involved unique molecular identifiers. TCRdb fed the PCR reads into MiXCR, producing one record per CDR3 protein. The sample records over 100,000 distinct CDR3 sequences, roughly 6% being singletons. About this clonotype itself: Antigen unknown.

The genes are TRBV7-6 and TRBJ2-3, with D perhaps matching TRBD2 (7 bases). The sequenced sample was PBMCs, mostly from graft donor cells, obtained 60 days after TCRalphabeta/CD19-depleted stem cell transplant. This receptor was obtained from a female patient aged 2 to 10 who had a stem cell transplant for Fanconi anemia, so the T cells may come from the graft donor. As DNA, the CDR3 is TGTGCCAGCAGCCGTGGGTTGGGGGGGGCCACAGATACGCAGTATTTT. This encodes CASSRGLGGATDTQYF.